The 5 T cell receptor beta chains below come from one sample, sequenced in a study of blood T cells in healthy people across ages. Combining a sample-barcoded 5' primer with a J-beta primer mix, a second PCR ran for roughly 7 to 11 cycles. TCRdb reprocessed the 5' RACE reads via MiXCR and lists one record per CDR3 protein. The data show fewer than 1,000,000 distinct CDR3 sequences, roughly 46% seen once. The specimen sequenced was blood. Receptors were obtained from a man older than 75 in good health.

This chain joins TRBV5-6 and TRBJ2-3, with 8 bases lining up with TRBD1. CDR3 size: 14 residues. Germline V gene lookup returns CDR1 SGHDT and CDR2 YYEEEE. V gave up 3 bases and J gave up 4 bases; unmatched junction bases: 4. CDR3 loop: CASSWTGKSDTQYF. The CDR3 DNA reads TGTGCCAGCAGCTGGACAGGGAAGTCAGATACGCAGTATTTT.

This clonotype was recorded a few times. This chain links TRBV28 with TRBJ1-5; TRBD1 agrees at 9 bases. Trimming cost V 1 base and J 6 bases; bases outside gene matches: 4. Germline V gives CDR1 MDHEN, CDR2 SYDVKM. The CDR3 sequence is 15 residues long. CDR3 residues: CASSLSQGQGQPQHF. The CDR3 region has the DNA TGTGCCAGCAGTTTATCCCAGGGACAGGGTCAGCCCCAGCATTTT.

The chain employs TRBV7-2 and TRBJ1-2; TRBD1 matches at 9 bases. Germline assignment: CDR1 SGHTA and CDR2 FQGNSA. V was clipped by 6 bases and J by 3 bases; unmatched bases: 11. The CDR3 totals 16 residues. CDR3 nucleotide sequence: TGTGCCAGCAGGTCAGGGGCACAGGGGGCAGACTATGGCTACACCTTC. Its translation is CASRSGAQGADYGYTF.

The chain has TRBV20-1 and TRBJ2-1; 14 nucleotides agree with TRBD2. The CDR3 contains 18 residues. The germline V gene encodes CDR1 DFQATT and CDR2 SNEGSKA (reference sequence). Trimming removed 4 bases from V and 3 bases from J; junction bases left unmatched: 11. The CDR3 loop reads CSAIPGLAGAIFYNEQFF. The CDR3 nucleotides are TGCAGTGCTATCCCGGGACTAGCGGGAGCTATCTTCTACAATGAGCAGTTCTTC.

A note on this clonotype: Germline and junction disagree at one end, which may indicate a read error. The chain couples TRBV4-3 to TRBJ2-1, with TRBD2 matching 10 bases. CDR1 and CDR2 (germline): LGHNA, YSLEER. This CDR3 is 16 amino acids long. This chain's CDR3 is CASSQDAGLATNERFF. In DNA form, the CDR3 reads TGCGCCAGCAGCCAAGACGCGGGACTAGCGACGAATGAGCGGTTCTTC.